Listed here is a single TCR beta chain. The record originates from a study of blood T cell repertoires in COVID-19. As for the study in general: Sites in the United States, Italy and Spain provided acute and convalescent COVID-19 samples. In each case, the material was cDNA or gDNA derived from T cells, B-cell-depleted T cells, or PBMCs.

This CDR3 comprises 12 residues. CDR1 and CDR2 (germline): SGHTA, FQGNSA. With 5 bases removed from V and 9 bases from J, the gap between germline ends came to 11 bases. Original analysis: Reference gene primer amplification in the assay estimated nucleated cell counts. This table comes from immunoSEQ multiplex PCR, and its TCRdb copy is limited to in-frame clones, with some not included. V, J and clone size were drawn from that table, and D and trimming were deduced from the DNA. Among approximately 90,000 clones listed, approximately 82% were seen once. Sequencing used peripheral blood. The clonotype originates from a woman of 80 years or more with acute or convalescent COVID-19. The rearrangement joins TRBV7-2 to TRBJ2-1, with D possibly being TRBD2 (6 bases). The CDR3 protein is CASSATSREQFF. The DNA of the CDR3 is TGTGCCAGCAGCGCGACTAGTCGTGAGCAGTTCTTC.